Described below is a single T cell receptor (beta chain) sequence and its context. V lost 2 bases to trimming and J lost 0 bases, with 7 bases between them. The CDR3 contains 14 residues. The V gene's germline CDR1 is LNHDA and CDR2 SQIVND (reference sequence). Construction of TCR beta libraries relied on iRepertoire HTBI primers and on Arm-PCR targeting CDR3 regions. TCRdb re-called the multiplex PCR reads with MiXCR, one entry per CDR3 protein. Seen here are 600,000 to 800,000 distinct CDR3 sequences, 30% observed once, and the top ten hold about two fifths. This record comes from a study of regulatory T cells in long-lasting Graves disease. Time point defined: persistent/refractory GD, antithyroid drugs over 5 years with positive TRAb. RNA isolated from PBMCs was used to make the TCR library.

Sequenced material: peripheral blood mononuclear cells (PBMCs), taken when the disease was refractory, from a patient treated with antithyroid drugs. The receptor comes from a female donor with Graves disease. V and J are TRBV19 and TRBJ1-1; D remains unclear. CDR3 bases: TGTGCCAGTAGTATAAGCGGATTGAACACTGAAGCTTTCTTT. It is translated as CASSISGLNTEAFF. Complete variable domain (other parts from reference TRBV19 and TRBJ1-1): DGGITQSPKYLFRKEGQNVTLSCEQNLNHDAMYWYRQDPGQGLRLIYYSQIVNDFQKGDIAEGYSVSREKKESFPLTVTSAQKNPTAFYLCASSISGLNTEAFFGQGTRLTVV.